These 8 T cell receptor beta chains originate from one sample sequenced in a study of blood T cell repertoires in COVID-19. Libraries were prepared by immunoSEQ multiplex PCR; TCRdb keeps only in-frame clonotypes and omits some of them. In the table there are under 80,000 clones, 86% of which are singletons. The sample taken for sequencing was peripheral blood. The receptor set was obtained from a man over 45 with active COVID-19.

This CDR3 reads CASSQDAIAARRNEQFF. CDR3 nucleotide sequence: TGTGCCAGCAGCCAAGATGCCATAGCAGCCCGGAGGAATGAGCAGTTCTTC. V usage is TRBV3-1 (or the pseudogene TRBV3-2) and J usage is TRBJ2-1; D may be TRBD2 (5 bases). The germline CDR1 and CDR2 sequences are LGHDT and YNNKEL (reference sequence). Trimming cost V 0 bases and J 7 bases, with 19 bases left between them. The CDR3 extends over 17 amino acids.

This sequence joins TRBV16 and TRBJ2-2; D may be TRBD2 (7 bases). V lost 0 bases and J lost 9, with 11 bases in between. This CDR3 has 14 residues. Germline values: CDR1 KGHSY, CDR2 FQNENV. CDR3 coding DNA: TGTGCCAGCAGCCAATCGACGGGGGGCCGGGAGCTGTTTTTT. Translated, it gives CASSQSTGGRELFF.

Worth noting for this clone: This same CDR3 is encoded by further DNA sequences in the sample. The V gene is TRBV3-1 (or the pseudogene TRBV3-2), the J gene TRBJ2-1, with TRBD2 identical over 9 bases. CDR1 is LGHDT and CDR2 is YNNKEL in the germline V gene (reference sequence). The V segment lost 1 base and the J segment 7 bases; nucleotides outside the gene matches: 5. The CDR3 runs to 15 residues. CDR3 bases: TGTGCCAGCAGCCAAGTGGGCGGGGGGGCAAATGAGCAGTTCTTC. This translates into CASSQVGGGANEQFF.

Only one count was recorded for this clone. The chain couples TRBV24-1 to TRBJ2-5; the match to TRBD2 covers 14 bases. Trimming at V came to 4 bases and at J to 7 bases, leaving 10 bases not matched to a gene. Per the germline V gene, CDR1 is KGHDR and CDR2 is SFDVKD. CDR3 length equals 17 residues. The CDR3 nucleotides are TGTGCCACCAGTGACAGTGGGACTAGCGGGGGCCGGCGGACCCAGTACTTC. It codes for CATSDSGTSGGRRTQYF.

The rearrangement links TRBV19 to TRBJ2-1; the match to TRBD1 covers 9 bases. This CDR3 region has 16 residues. The germline V gene has CDR1 LNHDA and CDR2 SQIVND (reference sequence). The trim removed 6 bases at V and 4 bases at J, leaving 10 bases unmatched. CDR3 sequence reads: CASSREGTGRYNEQFF. The DNA of the CDR3 is TGTGCCAGTAGCCGCGAGGGGACAGGGAGATACAATGAGCAGTTCTTC. The variable domain in full, with the rest retrieved from reference TRBV19 and TRBJ2-1, is DGGITQSPKYLFRKEGQNVTLSCEQNLNHDAMYWYRQDPGQGLRLIYYSQIVNDFQKGDIAEGYSVSREKKESFPLTVTSAQKNPTAFYLCASSREGTGRYNEQFFGPGTRLTVL.

The chain links TRBV6-5 to TRBJ1-6; D is undetermined. CDR1 is MNHEY and CDR2 is SVGAGI in the germline V gene. This CDR3 region has 15 residues. V lost 0 bases to trimming and J lost 7 bases, with 10 bases between them. CDR3 loop: CASSYSRGKNSPLHF. Here the CDR3 DNA reads TGTGCCAGCAGTTACTCGAGAGGAAAGAATTCACCCCTCCACTTT.

This clone was seen a handful of times. The CDR3 DNA reads TGTGCCAGCAGCCCGGACACATTAGTGTATGGCTACACCTTC. Its protein product is CASSPDTLVYGYTF. The V and J genes are TRBV7-8 and TRBJ1-2; D is perhaps TRBD1 (5 bases). V lost 5 bases, J lost 5 bases, and 15 bases lay in between. CDR3 size: 14 residues. CDR1 is SGHVS and CDR2 is FQNEAQ in the germline V gene.

The J gene is TRBJ1-2, the V gene TRBV6-6; D ambiguous. The ends were cut back, 0 bases at V and 8 bases at J, with 16 bases in the middle. The CDR3 runs 15 residues. Germline CDR1 MNHNY, CDR2 SVGAGI (reference sequence). CDR3 nucleotides: TGTGCCAGCAGTTACTCTCCCTCGTCCTCGTTAGGCTACACCTTC. Its translation is CASSYSPSSSLGYTF.